The present entry profiles one T cell receptor beta chain with its context. Its specificity is unknown. V gave up 7 bases and J gave up 3 bases; unmatched junction bases: 11. In germline, CDR1 is MDHEN, CDR2 SYDVKM. This CDR3 is 15 amino acids long. This sample was included in a study of cytomegalovirus exposure and HLA in healthy donors. Study overall: HLA-typed donors were the source of around 77 million unique TCRs held in an early data release.

The PCR had 60 Vbeta and 13 Jbeta primers. Libraries were prepared by immunoSEQ multiplex PCR; TCRdb keeps only in-frame clonotypes and omits some of them. The sample lists about 130,000 clones; around 80% were seen once. Study outcomes and limitations: Reportedly, fewer N-insertions than the approximately 650-donor mean appeared in an Asian-associated ancestry cluster in a later analysis. Apart from CMV serostatus, no immune exposure information was available. For most TCR beta V segments, an earlier analysis put the productive rate at about 87% or about 30% of the time.

This chain joins TRBV28 and TRBJ2-7, with TRBD1 matching over 8 bases. The sample taken for sequencing was PBMCs. This receptor was identified in a boy aged 2 to 10 in good health and CMV-seronegative. The DNA of the CDR3 is TGTGCCAGCACTTCTCCGGGACAGGTTCTCTACGAGCAGTACTTC. It is translated as CASTSPGQVLYEQYF.